What follows are 12 T cell receptor beta chains derived from one specimen sequenced in a study of identical twins. Each CDR3 protein gets one entry after TCRdb re-called the 5' RACE reads with MiXCR. The table lists around 490,000 distinct CDR3 sequences, 20% to 25% of them singletons. The same data also went into a second study, on yellow fever vaccine responses in identical twins.

Sequencing was carried out using CD4+ T cells sorted from blood. Source of these receptors: a woman aged 18-29 years in good health.

This rearrangement joins TRBV20-1 to TRBJ2-7; D is unresolved. This CDR3 has 13 amino acids. V was shortened by 3 bases and J by 1 base, with 10 bases between the two germline ends. Germline CDR1 is DFQATT and CDR2 is SNEGSKA (reference sequence). This CDR3 reads CSARAHGSYEQYV. In DNA form, the CDR3 reads TGCAGTGCTAGGGCCCACGGTTCCTACGAGCAGTACGTC.

This clonotype has a handful of counts. The chain has TRBV10-3 and TRBJ2-7, with 10 bases lining up with TRBD2. The CDR3 contains 14 residues. Germline CDR1 ENHRY, CDR2 SYGVKD. Trimming cost V 4 bases and J 2 bases; bases outside gene matches: 2. DNA of the CDR3: TGTGCCATCAGTGGGACTAGCGGAACCTACGAGCAGTACGTC. Protein product: CAISGTSGTYEQYV.

This clonotype occurred a few times. The chain is built from TRBV14 and TRBJ2-2; D is possibly TRBD2 (6 bases). Germline CDR1 SGHDN, CDR2 FVKESK. This CDR3 has 16 residues. The germline V and J ends were trimmed by 2 bases and 6 bases, with 16 bases remaining between them. The CDR3 spells CASSQNGGLMAGELFF. CDR3 DNA sequence: TGTGCCAGCAGCCAAAATGGGGGGTTGATGGCCGGGGAGCTGTTTTTT. Complete variable domain (other parts from reference TRBV14 and TRBJ2-2): EAGVTQFPSHSVIEKGQTVTLRCDPISGHDNLYWYRRVMGKEIKFLLHFVKESKQDESGMPNNRFLAERTGGTYSTLKVQPAELEDSGVYFCASSQNGGLMAGELFFGEGSRLTVL.

The CDR3 loop is CASSALSPTEQFF. CDR3 in DNA: TGTGCCAGCAGCGCGCTATCCCCTACTGAGCAGTTCTTC. The rearrangement joins TRBV7-3 to TRBJ2-1; D not resolved. V was cut by 5 bases and J by 9 bases, with 14 bases left in between. Germline V gene lookup returns CDR1 SGHTA and CDR2 FQGTGA. This CDR3 has 13 residues.

This chain connects TRBV28 to TRBJ2-7; the D gene could be TRBD1 or TRBD2 (5 bases each). The germline V and J ends were trimmed by 7 bases and 3 bases, with 16 bases remaining between them. CDR3 length: 14 residues. CDR1 and CDR2 from the germline V gene are MDHEN and SYDVKM. The CDR3 coding sequence is TGTGCCAGCATTAATGGGGGAGCCCTCTACGAGCAGTACTTC. Protein product: CASINGGALYEQYF.

This clonotype was picked up a small number of times. The V and J genes are TRBV7-8 and TRBJ2-5, with D possibly being TRBD2 (5 bases). Per the germline V gene, CDR1 is SGHVS and CDR2 is FQNEAQ. V was pared by 5 bases and J by 9 bases, with 19 bases between. The CDR3 has 14 residues. The CDR3: CASSTPGTGRAQYF. The CDR3 nucleotides read TGTGCCAGCAGCACCCCCGGAACTGGGCGGGCCCAGTACTTC.

This clonotype was detected many times. The chain joins TRBV15 to TRBJ2-1; D is unclear. V dropped 0 bases and J dropped 5 bases, with 11 bases sitting between them. CDR3 length: 15 amino acids. The germline V gene has CDR1 LNHNV and CDR2 YYDKDF (reference sequence). The CDR3 nucleotides are TGTGCCACCAGCAGAGAGGAAGGATTGGACAATGAGCAGTTCTTC. Its protein is CATSREEGLDNEQFF.

This clonotype was counted only a few times. The chain joins TRBV7-2 to TRBJ2-5, with 7 positions matching TRBD1. Trimming took 5 bases from V and 4 from J; bases not matched to a gene: 7. CDR1 is SGHTA, CDR2 FQGNSA, per germline. The CDR3 sequence is 14 residues long. CDR3 loop: CASSVDRVRETQYF. DNA of the CDR3: TGTGCCAGCAGCGTTGACAGGGTACGAGAGACCCAGTACTTC.

The CDR3 DNA follows: TGTGCCAGCAGCTTAGCCCGGACGGACTACTCTGGAAACACCATATATTTT. Protein sequence: CASSLARTDYSGNTIYF. This chain connects TRBV7-9 to TRBJ1-3; D gene uncertain. V was clipped by 0 bases and J by 0 bases, with 12 bases between them. This CDR3 region has 17 residues. Germline CDR1 SEHNR, CDR2 FQNEAQ (reference sequence). The variable domain in full, completed from reference TRBV7-9 and TRBJ1-3, reads DTGVSQNPRHKITKRGQNVTFRCDPISEHNRLYWYRQTLGQGPEFLTYFQNEAQLEKSRLLSDRFSAERPKGSFSTLEIQRTEQGDSAMYLCASSLARTDYSGNTIYFGEGSWLTVV.

In its sample, this clonotype was seen a few times. V gene TRBV12-3 or TRBV12-4 combines with J gene TRBJ2-2, with 7 bases fitting TRBD1. Trimming cost V 5 bases and J 4 bases; bases outside gene matches: 7. This CDR3 has 15 amino acids. CDR3 sequence: CASSPRGQITGELFF. The CDR3 DNA follows: TGTGCCAGCAGTCCGAGGGGACAGATCACCGGGGAGCTGTTTTTT.

The chain carries TRBV4-1 and TRBJ2-3; 9 nucleotides align to TRBD1. The CDR3 consists of 15 residues. The V gene end was trimmed by 3 bases and the J gene end by 6 bases; junction bases not matched to a gene: 7. CDR1 MGHRA and CDR2 YSYEKL come from the germline V gene. The DNA of the CDR3 is TGCGCCAGCAGCCACTCGACAGGGGGGGTGGATACGCAGTATTTT. Protein: CASSHSTGGVDTQYF.

The chain carries TRBV4-1 and TRBJ2-5; D remains ambiguous. Trimming pared 1 base from V and 4 bases from J, leaving 7 bases between. Looked up from germline, CDR1 is MGHRA and CDR2 is YSYEKL. The CDR3 length is 13 residues. CDR3 in amino acids: CASSQARLETQYF. In DNA form, the CDR3 reads TGCGCCAGCAGCCAAGCCCGCCTAGAGACCCAGTACTTC.